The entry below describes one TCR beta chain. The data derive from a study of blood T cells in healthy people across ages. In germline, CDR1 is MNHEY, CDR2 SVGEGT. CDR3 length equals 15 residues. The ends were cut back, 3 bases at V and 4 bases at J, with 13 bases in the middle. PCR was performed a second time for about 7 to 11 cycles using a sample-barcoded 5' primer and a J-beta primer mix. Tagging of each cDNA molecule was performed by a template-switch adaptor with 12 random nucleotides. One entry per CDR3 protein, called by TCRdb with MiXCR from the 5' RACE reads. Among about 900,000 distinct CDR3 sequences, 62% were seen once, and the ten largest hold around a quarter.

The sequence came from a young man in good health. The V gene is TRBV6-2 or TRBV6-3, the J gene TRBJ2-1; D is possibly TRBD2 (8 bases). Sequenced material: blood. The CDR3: CASSYAGGQYNEQFF. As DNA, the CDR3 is TGTGCCAGCAGTTATGCGGGGGGACAGTACAATGAGCAGTTCTTC.